This T cell receptor (beta chain) was recovered during a study of blood T cell repertoires in COVID-19. Study in general: T cells, B-cell-depleted T cells, or PBMCs provided the cDNA or gDNA that served as material.

The germline CDR1 and CDR2 sequences are MNHEY and SVGEGT. Trimming cost V 2 bases and J 9 bases, with 11 bases left between them. This CDR3 contains 13 residues. Data came from immunoSEQ multiplex PCR; TCRdb stores just in-frame clones and leaves some out. The table lists approximately 140,000 clones, 88% of them singletons. The rearrangement joins TRBV6-2 or TRBV6-3 to TRBJ1-5, with D possibly matching TRBD1 (5 bases). The clonotype originates from a human donor with COVID-19, enrolled during active disease. The donor label of this sample is uncertain. Sequencing was carried out using peripheral blood. In DNA, the CDR3 is TGTGCCAGCAGTTACCGGGGGGTGCGGCCCCAGCATTTT. Its protein product is CASSYRGVRPQHF.